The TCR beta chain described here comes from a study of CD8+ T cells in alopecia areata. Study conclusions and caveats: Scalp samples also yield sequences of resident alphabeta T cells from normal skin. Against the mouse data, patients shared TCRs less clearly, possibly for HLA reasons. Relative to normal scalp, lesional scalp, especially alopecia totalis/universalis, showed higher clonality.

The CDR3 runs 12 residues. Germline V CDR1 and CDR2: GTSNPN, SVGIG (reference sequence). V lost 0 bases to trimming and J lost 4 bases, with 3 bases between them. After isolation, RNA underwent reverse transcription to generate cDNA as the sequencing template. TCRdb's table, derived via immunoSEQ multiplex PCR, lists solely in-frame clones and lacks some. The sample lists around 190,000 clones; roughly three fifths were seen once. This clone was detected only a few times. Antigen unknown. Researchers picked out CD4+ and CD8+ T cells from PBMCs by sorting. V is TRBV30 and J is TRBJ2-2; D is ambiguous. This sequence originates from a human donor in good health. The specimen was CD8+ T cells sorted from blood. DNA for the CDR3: TGTGCCTGGAGTGTGGCCACCGGGGAGCTGTTTTTT. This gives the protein CAWSVATGELFF.